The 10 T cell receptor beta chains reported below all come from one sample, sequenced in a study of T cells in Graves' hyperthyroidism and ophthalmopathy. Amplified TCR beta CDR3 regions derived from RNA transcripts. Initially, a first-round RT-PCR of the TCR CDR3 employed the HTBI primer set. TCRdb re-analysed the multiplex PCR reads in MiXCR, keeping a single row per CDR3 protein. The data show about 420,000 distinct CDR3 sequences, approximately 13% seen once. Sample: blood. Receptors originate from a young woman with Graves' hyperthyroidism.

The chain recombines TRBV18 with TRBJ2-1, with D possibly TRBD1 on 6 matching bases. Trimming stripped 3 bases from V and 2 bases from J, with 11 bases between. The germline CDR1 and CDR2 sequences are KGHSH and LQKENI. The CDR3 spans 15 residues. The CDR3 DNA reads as TGTGCCAGCTCACCGGGACAAGCAACCTACAATGAGCAGTTCTTC. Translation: CASSPGQATYNEQFF.

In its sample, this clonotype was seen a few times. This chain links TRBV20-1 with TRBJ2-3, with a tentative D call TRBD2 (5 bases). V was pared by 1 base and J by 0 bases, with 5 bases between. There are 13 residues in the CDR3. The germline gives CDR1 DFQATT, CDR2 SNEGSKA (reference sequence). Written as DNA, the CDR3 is TGCAGTGCTAGAGCTAGCAGCACAGATACGCAGTATTTT. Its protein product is CSARASSTDTQYF.

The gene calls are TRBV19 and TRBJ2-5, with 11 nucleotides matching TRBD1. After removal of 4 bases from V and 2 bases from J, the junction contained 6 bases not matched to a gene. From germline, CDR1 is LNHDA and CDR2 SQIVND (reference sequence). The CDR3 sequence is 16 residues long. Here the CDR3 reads CASSNGQGAMQETQYF. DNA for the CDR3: TGTGCCAGTAGTAATGGACAGGGGGCGATGCAAGAGACCCAGTACTTC.

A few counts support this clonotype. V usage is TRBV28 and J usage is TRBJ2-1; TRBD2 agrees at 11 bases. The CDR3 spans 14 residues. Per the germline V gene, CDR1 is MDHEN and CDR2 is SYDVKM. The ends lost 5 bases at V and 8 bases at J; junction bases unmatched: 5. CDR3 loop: CASSETSGIDEQFF. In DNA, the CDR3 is TGTGCCAGCAGTGAGACTAGCGGGATCGATGAGCAGTTCTTC.

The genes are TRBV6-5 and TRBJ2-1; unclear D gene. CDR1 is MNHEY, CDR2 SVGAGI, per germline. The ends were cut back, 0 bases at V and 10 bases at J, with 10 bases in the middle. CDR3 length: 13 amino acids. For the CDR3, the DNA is TGTGCCAGCAGTTACTCGCGTTTGTCCGAGCAGTTCTTC. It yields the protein CASSYSRLSEQFF.

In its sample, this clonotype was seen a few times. This chain's CDR3 is CASTKDPYGYTF. The DNA of the CDR3 is TGTGCCAGCACAAAGGACCCGTATGGCTACACCTTC. The J gene is TRBJ1-2, the V gene TRBV6-1; D ambiguous. The germline V gene encodes CDR1 MNHNS and CDR2 SASEGT. V was pared by 7 bases and J by 5 bases, with 11 bases between. This CDR3 has 12 amino acids.

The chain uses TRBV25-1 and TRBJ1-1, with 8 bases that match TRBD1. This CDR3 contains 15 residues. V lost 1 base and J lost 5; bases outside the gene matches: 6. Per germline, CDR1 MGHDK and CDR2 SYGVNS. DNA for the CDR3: TGTGCCAGCAGTGAATTAACGACAGGGGCGACTGAAGCTTTCTTT. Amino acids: CASSELTTGATEAFF.

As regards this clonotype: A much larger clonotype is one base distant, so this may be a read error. The CDR3 protein is CASGEESGEKLFF. CDR3 bases: TGTGCCAGCGGTGAAGAGAGCGGTGAAAAACTGTTTTTT. The chain uses TRBV2 and TRBJ1-4; D is ambiguous. The CDR3 is 13 amino acids. Germline CDR1 and CDR2: SNHLY and FYNNEI.

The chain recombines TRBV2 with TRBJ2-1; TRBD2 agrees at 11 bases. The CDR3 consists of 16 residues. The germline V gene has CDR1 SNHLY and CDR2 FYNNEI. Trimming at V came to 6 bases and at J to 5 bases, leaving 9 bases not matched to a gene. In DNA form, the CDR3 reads TGTGCCAGCAGAAGAGTAGCGGGAGGGCCCGACAATGAGCAGTTCTTC. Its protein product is CASRRVAGGPDNEQFF.

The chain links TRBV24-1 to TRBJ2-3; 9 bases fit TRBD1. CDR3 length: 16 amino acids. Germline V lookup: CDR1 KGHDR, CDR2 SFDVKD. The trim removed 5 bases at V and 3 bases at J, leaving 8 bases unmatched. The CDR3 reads CATSGLGQGGTDTQYF. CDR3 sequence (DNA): TGTGCCACCAGTGGCCTGGGACAGGGTGGGACAGATACGCAGTATTTT.